Listed below are T cell receptor beta chains from one sample, sequenced in a study of blood T cell repertoires in COVID-19. The repertoire was sequenced with immunoSEQ multiplex PCR; TCRdb's copy has only in-frame clones and lacks some. The table records about 150,000 clones, less than 90% of them present only once. The sample was peripheral blood. The origin of the receptors is a man aged 18 to 35 with active or convalescent COVID-19. Both conserved end residues are part of each CDR3.

v_call: TRBV27; cdr3_aa: CASSLSLAGRVDTQYF
v_call: TRBV10-1; cdr3_aa: CASSDPGEGIYNSPLHF
v_call: TRBV7-8; cdr3_aa: CASSLGSGLGGVGEQFF
v_call: TRBV2; cdr3_aa: CASSDHSRFGTYNEQFF
v_call: TRBV28; cdr3_aa: CASSSVPSTDTQYF
v_call: TRBV30; cdr3_aa: CAWSGGDWDYNEQFF
v_call: TRBV2; cdr3_aa: CASSAPEESSYEQYF
v_call: TRBV11-2; cdr3_aa: CASSLPKGTRGAKYNEQFF
v_call: TRBV2; cdr3_aa: CASSRDRGYTEAFF
v_call: TRBV5-1; cdr3_aa: CASSLGTMSNQPQHF
v_call: TRBV3-1/TRBV3-2; cdr3_aa: CASSQDSLVLNEQFF
v_call: TRBV5-1; cdr3_aa: CASSLGGTGHYGYTF
v_call: TRBV5-6; cdr3_aa: CASTPGGTDTQYF
v_call: TRBV19; cdr3_aa: CASSISTAGGWDYGYTF
v_call: TRBV7-6; cdr3_aa: CASSLGSGSYEQYF
v_call: TRBV29-1; cdr3_aa: CSGRDRGYTEAFF
v_call: TRBV7-2; cdr3_aa: CASSKGYATTEAFF
v_call: TRBV5-6; cdr3_aa: CASSGWTSGFTDTQYF
v_call: TRBV19; cdr3_aa: CASSIPPGGEQFF
v_call: TRBV6-5; cdr3_aa: CASRDQGVNYGYTF
v_call: TRBV7-8; cdr3_aa: CASRKREGQETQYF
v_call: TRBV28; cdr3_aa: CASSLAQGMTDTQYF
v_call: TRBV14; cdr3_aa: CASRGLGADNQPQHF
v_call: TRBV5-4; cdr3_aa: CASSFSGTGGSGELFF
v_call: TRBV9; cdr3_aa: CASSVAYGLNYEQYF
v_call: TRBV6-2/TRBV6-3; cdr3_aa: CASSYSRPGLNEQFF
v_call: TRBV2; cdr3_aa: CASSEGAQGTKLFF
v_call: TRBV5-4; cdr3_aa: CASSLPGQGPEQFF
v_call: TRBV2; cdr3_aa: CASNKRGGQETQYF
v_call: TRBV11-2; cdr3_aa: CASSLGSDPEAFF
v_call: TRBV28; cdr3_aa: CASRRGLLYEQYF
v_call: TRBV7-2; cdr3_aa: CASSLKGAGVDTQYF
v_call: TRBV6-5; cdr3_aa: CASSPATGGSGGYTF
v_call: TRBV7-9; cdr3_aa: CASSLGGTVRIDTF
v_call: TRBV10-3; cdr3_aa: CATRQGNSGNTIYF
v_call: TRBV11-2; cdr3_aa: CASSSSRVVTGELFF
v_call: TRBV7-8; cdr3_aa: CASSRTGGETQYF
v_call: TRBV7-9; cdr3_aa: CASSLGQTESYTF
v_call: TRBV5-1; cdr3_aa: CASSSVQGFGYGYTF
v_call: TRBV19; cdr3_aa: CASSIVRNTEAFF
v_call: TRBV5-1; cdr3_aa: CASSPGQGGVNTIYF
v_call: TRBV6-4; cdr3_aa: CANGLDGETQYF
v_call: TRBV7-9; cdr3_aa: CASSRRLAGGSSRETQYF
v_call: TRBV4-1; cdr3_aa: CASSRHTSGSPYEQYF
v_call: TRBV10-2; cdr3_aa: CASSPRGQGTSGYTF
v_call: TRBV5-1; cdr3_aa: CASSLGRFRTNYGYTF
v_call: TRBV14; cdr3_aa: CASSQAQTGPYGYTF
v_call: TRBV20-1; cdr3_aa: CSASGRLAGWSYEQYF
v_call: TRBV7-2; cdr3_aa: CASSSQTGTGLNIQYF
v_call: TRBV6-4; cdr3_aa: CASSDGRDSANYGYTF